One sample yielded the 26 T cell receptor beta chains listed below, sequenced in a study of blood T cell repertoires in COVID-19. Sequencing used immunoSEQ multiplex PCR; TCRdb keeps in-frame clones, though not all of them. Seen here are nearly 15,000 clones, approximately 88% observed once, and the top ten hold approximately 9.6%. The specimen sequenced was peripheral blood. The origin of the receptors is a human donor in a cohort sampled during active COVID-19.

V is TRBV28 and J is TRBJ1-1; D not certain. The CDR3 totals 11 residues. Germline loops: CDR1 MDHEN, CDR2 SYDVKM. The V end was cut by 2 bases, the J end by 8 bases, with 6 bases between. The CDR3 is CASSLIQEAFF. The CDR3 bases are TGTGCCAGCAGTTTAATACAGGAAGCTTTCTTT.

The CDR3 DNA follows: TGTGCCAGCAGCTTAACGGGAGCGGGAGGAGGGGATGAGCAGTTCTTC. It translates to CASSLTGAGGGDEQFF. The chain combines TRBV7-3 with TRBJ2-1; 9 bases map to TRBD2. The CDR3 runs to 16 residues. Looked up from germline, CDR1 is SGHTA and CDR2 is FQGTGA. Trimming took 0 bases from V and 8 from J; bases not matched to a gene: 8.

The rearrangement uses TRBV5-1 and TRBJ2-1; no firm D call. The CDR3 is 12 residues long. With 4 bases removed from V and 14 bases from J, the gap between germline ends came to 16 bases. The germline V gene has CDR1 SGHRS and CDR2 YFSETQ. The CDR3 loop is CASSPDSAPKFF. CDR3 sequence (DNA): TGCGCCAGCAGCCCCGACTCGGCACCGAAGTTCTTC.

This chain connects TRBV30 to TRBJ1-6, with D perhaps matching TRBD1 (6 bases). Trimming took 0 bases from V and 13 from J, leaving 13 bases between them. Germline V CDR1 and CDR2: GTSNPN, SVGIG (reference sequence). The CDR3 has 13 amino acids. The CDR3 DNA reads as TGTGCCTGGAGTGTGGGGGCCAACCTCCCCCTCCACTTT. It codes for CAWSVGANLPLHF.

The chain uses TRBV12-3 or TRBV12-4 and TRBJ1-5; no clear D gene. This CDR3 spans 13 amino acids. The V end was cut by 0 bases, the J end by 4 bases, with 4 bases between. The CDR3 here is CASSLAANQPQHF. As DNA, the CDR3 is TGTGCCAGCAGTTTAGCGGCAAATCAGCCCCAGCATTTT.

The chain recombines TRBV7-9 with TRBJ2-7; 7 bases are a match to TRBD1. The CDR3 totals 16 residues. Trimming at V came to 3 bases and at J to 1 base, leaving 9 bases not matched to a gene. CDR1 and CDR2 (germline): SEHNR, FQNEAQ (reference sequence). The CDR3: CASSLDRRFLSYEQYF. The CDR3 DNA reads TGTGCCAGCAGCTTGGACAGGCGCTTCCTTTCCTACGAGCAGTACTTC.

The genes are TRBV2 and TRBJ1-2, with 12 nucleotides matching TRBD1. J was trimmed by 4 bases and V by 7 bases; bases with no gene match: 4. CDR3 length: 14 residues. In germline, CDR1 is SNHLY, CDR2 FYNNEI. In DNA, the CDR3 is TGTGCCAGCATCGCGGGACAGGGGGCCTATGGCTACACCTTC. The encoded protein is CASIAGQGAYGYTF.

A remark on this clone: Other nucleotide sequences in the sample specify the same CDR3. The chain employs TRBV5-1 and TRBJ2-7; 10 positions agree with TRBD1. Germline trimming cut 2 bases from V and 2 bases from J; bases unmatched to any gene: 1. Germline lookup yields CDR1 SGHRS and CDR2 YFSETQ. The CDR3 spans 14 residues. CDR3 loop: CASSLGTGAYEQYF. CDR3 sequence (DNA): TGCGCCAGCAGCTTAGGGACAGGGGCCTACGAGCAGTACTTC.

The V gene is TRBV3-1 (or the pseudogene TRBV3-2), the J gene TRBJ1-1; D is undetermined. V lost 6 bases, J lost 14 bases, and 16 bases lay in between. The CDR3 sequence is 11 residues long. Germline V CDR1 and CDR2: LGHDT, YNNKEL (reference sequence). CDR3 DNA: TGTGCCAGCAGGAAAGGGAGGCAGGCCTTCTTT. Its protein is CASRKGRQAFF.

The rearrangement uses TRBV9 and TRBJ2-3; 12 nucleotides line up with TRBD2. The length of the CDR3 is 19 residues. The germline V gene has CDR1 SGDLS and CDR2 YYNGEE. V lost 6 bases, J lost 5 bases, and 19 bases stayed unmatched. The CDR3: CASTKGRLAGEERGDTQYF. CDR3 coding DNA: TGTGCCAGCACCAAGGGGCGACTAGCGGGAGAAGAGAGAGGAGATACGCAGTATTTT.

V gene TRBV10-2 combines with J gene TRBJ2-3, with 14 positions matching TRBD2. The germline CDR1 and CDR2 sequences are WSHSY and SAAADI. This CDR3 spans 15 amino acids. V lost 6 bases, J lost 6 bases, and 5 bases stayed unmatched. The DNA of the CDR3 is TGCGCCAGCAGCCGACTAGCGGGAGGGTGGGATACGCAGTATTTT. It specifies CASSRLAGGWDTQYF.

The chain employs TRBV27 and TRBJ2-3; 7 bases align to TRBD1. The CDR3 covers 14 residues. Germline CDR1 MNHEY, CDR2 SMNVEV (reference sequence). The junction had 5 bases not matched to a gene; V was cut back by 6 bases and J by 2 bases. CDR3 region: CASSITGVTDTQYF. CDR3 in DNA: TGTGCCAGCAGCATTACAGGGGTCACAGATACGCAGTATTTT.

The rearrangement uses TRBV18 and TRBJ2-7; D possibly corresponds to TRBD1 (6 bases). This CDR3 has 19 amino acids. Looked up from germline, CDR1 is KGHSH and CDR2 is LQKENI. Trimming stripped 3 bases from V and 5 bases from J, with 29 bases between. CDR3 bases: TGTGCCAGCTCACCGCTACCCCCCCACACCCCCGGACAGATCAACGAGCAGTACTTC. Amino acids: CASSPLPPHTPGQINEQYF.

The chain employs TRBV4-2 and TRBJ2-2, with a tentative D call TRBD2 (5 bases). Trimming took 7 bases from V and 0 from J, leaving 9 bases between them. Germline V lookup: CDR1 LGHNA, CDR2 YNFKEQ. This CDR3 comprises 14 residues. CDR3 nucleotides: TGTGCCAGCACTTCCGGGACGAACACCGGGGAGCTGTTTTTT. It encodes CASTSGTNTGELFF.

The CDR3 DNA reads as TGTGCCACCAGTGATCGAGCGGGAGCTTTAGAGACCCAGTACTTC. It is translated as CATSDRAGALETQYF. The J gene is TRBJ2-5, the V gene TRBV24-1; 8 positions match TRBD2. CDR1 and CDR2 from the germline V gene are KGHDR and SFDVKD. This CDR3 is 15 amino acids long. The V and J ends lost 3 bases and 4 bases, in that order; junction bases with no gene match: 6.

J is TRBJ1-3 and V is TRBV7-8; D is unclear. CDR3 size: 15 residues. Looked up from germline, CDR1 is SGHVS and CDR2 is FQNEAQ. Between the trimmed V and J ends, which lost 5 bases and 2 bases, there was a span of 13 bases. CDR3 coding DNA: TGTGCCAGCAGCATCGACACGGCTCCTGGAAACACCATATATTTT. This translates into CASSIDTAPGNTIYF. Combining the CDR3 with reference TRBV7-8 and TRBJ1-3 gives the whole variable domain GAGVSQSPRYKVAKRGQDVALRCDPISGHVSLFWYQQALGQGPEFLTYFQNEAQLDKSGLPSDRFFAERPEGSVSTLKIQRTQQEDSAVYLCASSIDTAPGNTIYFGEGSWLTVV.

This clone was picked up a small number of times. This chain connects TRBV19 to TRBJ2-1; 12 positions agree with TRBD2. CDR3 length: 19 residues. Germline V CDR1 and CDR2: LNHDA, SQIVND (reference sequence). Trimming took 10 bases from V and 2 from J; bases not matched to a gene: 18. The CDR3, as DNA: TGTGCCACCACGCCCACAGGGACTAGCGGGCTACTACCCTACAATGAGCAGTTCTTC. The encoded protein is CATTPTGTSGLLPYNEQFF.

This clone was counted a few times. The V call is TRBV30, the J call TRBJ2-7; 7 bases map to TRBD1. The germline CDR1 and CDR2 sequences are GTSNPN and SVGIG (reference sequence). This CDR3 region has 12 residues. Germline trimming cut 1 base from V and 4 bases from J; bases unmatched to any gene: 1. CDR3: CAWSEQGYEQYF. CDR3 coding DNA: TGTGCCTGGAGTGAACAGGGGTACGAGCAGTACTTC.

The V gene is TRBV6-1, the J gene TRBJ2-7, with 8 bases fitting TRBD1. There are 17 residues in the CDR3. Germline loops: CDR1 MNHNS, CDR2 SASEGT. The V segment lost 4 bases and the J segment 0 bases; nucleotides outside the gene matches: 11. In nucleotides, the CDR3 is TGTGCCAGCAGTGGAGGGGACAGGTTATTAGGCTCCTACGAGCAGTACTTC. It codes for CASSGGDRLLGSYEQYF.

This rearrangement joins TRBV7-9 to TRBJ2-5; a possible D gene is TRBD1 (5 bases). V was clipped by 3 bases and J by 2 bases, with 13 bases between them. This CDR3 spans 15 amino acids. Germline assignment: CDR1 SEHNR and CDR2 FQNEAQ (reference sequence). The CDR3: CASSLGPGRQETQYF. The CDR3, as DNA: TGTGCCAGCAGCTTGGGGCCCGGACGGCAAGAGACCCAGTACTTC.

This chain connects TRBV18 to TRBJ2-5; TRBD1 matches at 7 bases. The CDR3 spans 14 residues. Trimming took 3 bases from V and 4 from J; bases not matched to a gene: 5. Germline CDR1 reads KGHSH; CDR2 reads LQKENI. CDR3 in amino acids: CASSPQTGSETQYF. The CDR3 nucleotides read TGTGCCAGCTCACCCCAGACAGGGTCAGAGACCCAGTACTTC.

This sequence joins TRBV18 and TRBJ1-3; D may be TRBD1 (5 bases). V was cut by 1 base and J by 8 bases, with 18 bases left in between. This CDR3 has 16 amino acids. Germline assignment: CDR1 KGHSH and CDR2 LQKENI. The CDR3 DNA reads TGTGCCAGCTCACCACGTGTTAGCAGGGCGGTGGACACCATATATTTT. It specifies CASSPRVSRAVDTIYF.

V and J are TRBV10-3 and TRBJ1-6; 8 nucleotides match TRBD1. Germline V gene data show CDR1 as ENHRY and CDR2 as SYGVKD. The CDR3 is 14 amino acids. Trimming cost V 6 bases and J 13 bases; bases outside gene matches: 11. CDR3 protein: CAIRQGAGWVPLHF. The CDR3 nucleotides read TGTGCCATCAGGCAGGGGGCTGGTTGGGTGCCCCTCCACTTT.

The V and J genes are TRBV15 and TRBJ2-7; 10 nucleotides match TRBD1. CDR1 is LNHNV and CDR2 is YYDKDF in the germline V gene (reference sequence). The ends lost 3 bases at V and 5 bases at J; junction bases unmatched: 4. This CDR3 contains 14 residues. CDR3 residues: CATSSPTGGHEQYF. CDR3 coding DNA: TGTGCCACCAGCAGCCCGACAGGGGGCCACGAGCAGTACTTC.

Sample share makes this clone medium-sized. The genes are TRBV9 and TRBJ1-3; the D is unclear. Per the germline V gene, CDR1 is SGDLS and CDR2 is YYNGEE. V lost 0 bases, J lost 4 bases, and 14 bases lay in between. The CDR3 runs 16 residues. CDR3 residues: CASSVALADPGNTIYF. DNA for the CDR3: TGTGCCAGCAGCGTAGCTCTAGCGGACCCGGGAAACACCATATATTTT. Full variable domain (outside the CDR3, taken from reference TRBV9 and TRBJ1-3): DSGVTQTPKHLITATGQRVTLRCSPRSGDLSVYWYQQSLDQGLQFLIQYYNGEERAKGNILERFSAQQFPDLHSELNLSSLELGDSALYFCASSVALADPGNTIYFGEGSWLTVV.

The count of this clone is one. This sequence joins TRBV5-1 and TRBJ2-5; TRBD2 aligns across 7 bases. Germline V lookup: CDR1 SGHRS, CDR2 YFSETQ. Trimming cost V 0 bases and J 3 bases; bases outside gene matches: 8. The CDR3 consists of 16 residues. Here the CDR3 DNA reads TGCGCCAGCAGCTTGGACGTAGTGAGCGGGGAAGAGACCCAGTACTTC. Its translation: CASSLDVVSGEETQYF.